These 24 T cell receptor beta chains were all obtained from the same sample, sequenced in a study of T cell repertoires in cytomegalovirus infection. TCRdb fed the reads into MiXCR, producing one record per CDR3 protein. The sample has 65,000 to 95,000 distinct CDR3 sequences, 3.7% seen once. Input material: PBMCs. These TCRs come from a human donor in good health (CMV status not recorded). Some clones in this sample may be carry-over from other donors' samples.

Ten or more counts support this clonotype. The chain carries TRBV7-6 and TRBJ1-1; maybe TRBD1 (6 bases). Trimming took off 4 bases at V and 1 base at J, with 10 bases between the two ends. Germline V gives CDR1 SGHVS, CDR2 FNYEAQ. The CDR3 runs to 14 residues. CDR3 loop: CASSSRTENTEAFF. The CDR3 coding sequence is TGTGCCAGCAGCTCCCGGACAGAGAACACTGAAGCTTTCTTT.

Many counts were recorded for this clonotype. The chain couples TRBV12-3 or TRBV12-4 to TRBJ1-2; D is unresolved. Trimming removed 2 bases from V and 5 bases from J, with 9 bases in between. CDR3 length: 13 amino acids. CDR3 region: CASSLSILYGYTF. The CDR3 nucleotides are TGTGCCAGCAGTTTATCGATATTATATGGCTACACCTTC.

This clonotype was found many times. The CDR3, as DNA: TGTGCCAGCAGCTTAGTGGGGAAAGATACGCAGTATTTT. Its translation is CASSLVGKDTQYF. J is TRBJ2-3 and V is TRBV7-2, with D uncertain. Germline V gene sequence: CDR1 SGHTA, CDR2 FQGNSA. V was shortened by 1 base and J by 5 bases, with 7 bases between the two germline ends. The length of the CDR3 is 13 residues.

This clonotype was seen repeatedly, ten times or more. In DNA form, the CDR3 reads TGTGCCAGCAGTATAGGACGGGGGGGGAACACTGAAGCTTTCTTT. Protein: CASSIGRGGNTEAFF. The chain couples TRBV27 to TRBJ1-1, with D possibly being TRBD1 (5 bases). V was cut by 5 bases and J by 1 base, with 14 bases left in between. The CDR3 loop spans 15 amino acids. The germline V gene encodes CDR1 MNHEY and CDR2 SMNVEV (reference sequence).

J is TRBJ1-4 and V is TRBV5-6; 9 bases agree with TRBD1. The CDR3 is made up of 15 amino acids. The V segment lost 1 base and the J segment 7 bases; nucleotides outside the gene matches: 5. CDR1 is SGHDT, CDR2 YYEEEE, per germline. The CDR3: CASSLWGQGGEKLFF. The DNA for the CDR3 is TGTGCCAGCAGCTTGTGGGGACAGGGTGGTGAAAAACTGTTTTTT.

This clonotype was counted at least ten times. The chain recombines TRBV7-2 with TRBJ2-5, with 9 positions matching TRBD1. V shed 5 bases, J shed 5 bases, and the junction held 9 bases outside the gene matches. The CDR3 is 15 residues long. CDR1 is SGHTA and CDR2 is FQGNSA in the germline V gene. This chain's CDR3 is CASSRRTGVGETQYF. CDR3 nucleotide sequence: TGTGCCAGCAGCCGCAGGACAGGGGTAGGGGAGACCCAGTACTTC.

There are a few counts of this clonotype. The rearrangement joins TRBV5-4 to TRBJ2-3; D gene ambiguous. The V end lost 3 bases, the J end lost 4 bases, and 18 bases lay between the germline ends. The germline V gene has CDR1 SGHNT and CDR2 YYREEE (reference sequence). This CDR3 has 16 residues. The CDR3 sequence: CASSSYRGSAADTQYF. In DNA, the CDR3 is TGTGCCAGCAGCTCCTATAGAGGAAGCGCCGCAGATACGCAGTATTTT.

This clonotype was detected ten times or more. The rearrangement joins TRBV10-3 to TRBJ1-2; D is uncertain. V lost 2 bases and J 1 base, leaving 8 bases between the germline ends. This CDR3 is 14 amino acids long. Germline CDR1 is ENHRY and CDR2 is SYGVKD. CDR3 in DNA: TGTGCCATCAGTGAGGCAGGTTTTAACTATGGCTACACCTTC. This gives the protein CAISEAGFNYGYTF.

In this sample, this clonotype turned up many times. This rearrangement joins TRBV10-3 to TRBJ1-5, with TRBD1 matching over 8 bases. This CDR3 comprises 15 residues. Germline V lookup: CDR1 ENHRY, CDR2 SYGVKD. With V trimmed by 6 bases and J by 3 bases, 7 bases remained unmatched. Written as DNA, the CDR3 is TGTGCCATCAGAGGAGACAGGGGACCCAATCAGCCCCAGCATTTT. This codes for CAIRGDRGPNQPQHF.

This clonotype was picked up many times. The chain has TRBV4-3 and TRBJ1-1; D possibly corresponds to TRBD1 (6 bases). The germline V gene has CDR1 LGHNA and CDR2 YSLEER. V was cut by 0 bases and J by 0 bases, with 20 bases left in between. The CDR3 loop spans 19 amino acids. CDR3 sequence (DNA): TGCGCCAGCAGCCAAGATTGGGGAACCGGACAGAAGATGAACACTGAAGCTTTCTTT. Translated: CASSQDWGTGQKMNTEAFF.

This clonotype showed up many times. This CDR3 reads CASSFANSGNTIYF. CDR3 nucleotides: TGTGCCAGCAGCTTCGCAAACTCTGGAAACACCATATATTTT. The chain uses TRBV7-8 and TRBJ1-3; D gene uncertain. This CDR3 spans 14 amino acids. Trimming took 3 bases from V and 0 from J, leaving 6 bases between them. Germline CDR1 is SGHVS and CDR2 is FQNEAQ.

Ten or more counts support this clonotype. The chain has TRBV12-3 or TRBV12-4 and TRBJ2-3; a weak D match, TRBD2 (5 bases). V lost 3 bases to trimming and J lost 6 bases, with 13 bases between them. This CDR3 has 14 amino acids. CDR3 residues: CASSFEAGIDTQYF. Written as DNA, the CDR3 is TGTGCCAGCAGTTTTGAGGCGGGTATCGATACGCAGTATTTT.

This clonotype showed up just once. The rearrangement links TRBV19 to TRBJ2-3; a possible D gene is TRBD2 (7 bases). Germline CDR1 LNHDA, CDR2 SQIVND (reference sequence). The CDR3 sequence is 17 residues long. Deletions cut 5 bases from V and 4 bases from J, with 22 bases between. This CDR3 is CASSLRRGGTFPDTQYF. The CDR3, as DNA: TGTGCCAGTAGTCTACGTAGGGGGGGCACCTTCCCAGATACGCAGTATTTT.

This clonotype was detected ten times or more. V usage is TRBV5-6 and J usage is TRBJ1-2, with 8 positions matching TRBD1. The CDR3 covers 15 residues. J lost 8 bases, V lost 0 bases, and 9 bases had no gene match. Germline V gives CDR1 SGHDT, CDR2 YYEEEE. The CDR3 spells CASSLDPRTGHGYTF. The CDR3 DNA reads as TGTGCCAGCAGCTTGGACCCGAGGACAGGGCACGGCTACACCTTC.

In regard to this clonotype: A much larger clone lies one base from this, so it may be a read error. The chain uses TRBV6-2 or TRBV6-3 and TRBJ1-2; D remains ambiguous. Germline V gene sequence: CDR1 MNHEY, CDR2 SVGEGT. V lost 4 bases to trimming and J lost 4 bases, with 10 bases between them. There are 13 residues in the CDR3. In nucleotides, the CDR3 is TGTGCCAGCAGTTCCATGACAATCTATGGCTACACCTTC. Amino acid sequence: CASSSMTIYGYTF.

This clonotype was detected ten times or more. The genes are TRBV6-2 or TRBV6-3 and TRBJ1-1; D gene ambiguous. Germline lookup yields CDR1 MNHEY and CDR2 SVGEGT. The V gene lost 2 bases and the J gene lost 8 bases, with 12 bases spanning the gap. The CDR3 has 13 amino acids. CDR3 nucleotides: TGTGCCAGCAGTTACGCGCGCCCCGCCGAAGCTTTCTTT. Translating it yields CASSYARPAEAFF.

This clonotype is classed as medium-sized. This chain links TRBV7-2 with TRBJ2-6; D unresolved. Trimming took off 2 bases at V and 2 bases at J, with 4 bases between the two ends. Germline-derived CDR1 and CDR2 are SGHTA and FQGNSA. The CDR3 has 14 residues. The CDR3 loop is CASSLIAGANVLTF. CDR3 nucleotide sequence: TGTGCCAGCAGCTTAATCGCTGGGGCCAACGTCCTGACTTTC.

Many counts were recorded for this clonotype. The CDR3 sequence is CASSYSRGPYEQYF. The CDR3 DNA sequence: TGTGCCAGCAGTTACTCGAGGGGGCCCTACGAGCAGTACTTC. The V gene is TRBV6-6, the J gene TRBJ2-7, with 7 bases lining up with TRBD1. From germline, CDR1 is MNHNY and CDR2 SVGAGI (reference sequence). The ends lost 0 bases at V and 2 bases at J; junction bases unmatched: 1. The CDR3 runs 14 residues.

This clonotype appeared many times. The V gene is TRBV7-2, the J gene TRBJ2-4; possibly TRBD2 for D (6 bases). V was trimmed by 1 base and J by 0 bases, leaving 10 bases between them. The CDR3 length is 16 residues. Per germline, CDR1 SGHTA and CDR2 FQGNSA. For the CDR3, the DNA is TGTGCCAGCAGCTTAGTGGCGGGACTAGCCAAAAACATTCAGTACTTC. Translated, it gives CASSLVAGLAKNIQYF.

This clonotype was picked up many times. The chain recombines TRBV29-1 with TRBJ2-5, with D hard to call. Germline CDR1 and CDR2: SQVTM and ANQGSEA. The CDR3 covers 11 residues. Trimming stripped 3 bases from V and 5 bases from J, with 7 bases between. The chain's CDR3 is CSVEGSETQYF. DNA for the CDR3: TGCAGCGTTGAGGGGTCCGAGACCCAGTACTTC.

This clonotype appeared many times. The chain joins TRBV7-2 to TRBJ1-2, with TRBD1 as a possible D gene (5 bases). CDR1 is SGHTA and CDR2 is FQGNSA in the germline V gene. The CDR3 runs 14 residues. The V end lost 4 bases, the J end lost 5 bases, and 14 bases lay between the germline ends. CDR3 sequence (DNA): TGTGCCAGCAGCTACTCCCGCGACAGTTATGGCTACACCTTC. Translating it yields CASSYSRDSYGYTF.

This clonotype was observed many times. The genes are TRBV15 and TRBJ1-5; D uncertain. Trimming took off 6 bases at V and 7 bases at J, with 22 bases between the two ends. The CDR3 is made up of 16 amino acids. Per the germline V gene, CDR1 is LNHNV and CDR2 is YYDKDF (reference sequence). Here the CDR3 DNA reads TGTGCCACCAGACGAGCGTTAGGCCCCAGTGGACAGCCCCAGCATTTT. It is translated as CATRRALGPSGQPQHF. Based on the CDR3 plus reference TRBV15 and TRBJ1-5, the full variable domain is DAMVIQNPRYQVTQFGKPVTLSCSQTLNHNVMYWYQQKSSQAPKLLFHYYDKDFNNEADTPDNFQSRRPNTSFCFLDIRSPGLGDTAMYLCATRRALGPSGQPQHFGDGTRLSIL.

This clonotype was seen many times. The chain joins TRBV7-2 to TRBJ2-7, with unresolved D. Germline-derived CDR1 and CDR2 are SGHTA and FQGNSA. The CDR3 is made up of 16 amino acids. The V end lost 1 base, the J end lost 0 bases, and 13 bases lay between the germline ends. CDR3 DNA sequence: TGTGCCAGCAGCTTAGTAGGGCCTCCGAGCTCCTACGAGCAGTACTTC. It codes for CASSLVGPPSSYEQYF. The variable domain in full, with the rest retrieved from reference TRBV7-2 and TRBJ2-7, is GAGVSQSPSNKVTEKGKDVELRCDPISGHTALYWYRQSLGQGLEFLIYFQGNSAPDKSGLPSDRFSAERTGGSVSTLTIQRTQQEDSAVYLCASSLVGPPSSYEQYFGPGTRLTVT.

This clonotype was recorded many times. V is TRBV2 and J is TRBJ2-7; TRBD1 might be the D (6 bases). Germline V gene sequence: CDR1 SNHLY, CDR2 FYNNEI. CDR3 size: 14 residues. V lost 6 bases, J lost 1 base, and 13 bases lay in between. CDR3 DNA sequence: TGTGCCAGCAGGGCGACAGGTCCTTCCTACGAGCAGTACTTC. Residues: CASRATGPSYEQYF.